The text below deals with one T cell receptor (beta chain). Germline CDR1 is MNHEY and CDR2 is SMNVEV (reference sequence). After removal of 8 bases from V and 0 bases from J, the junction contained 11 bases not matched to a gene. The CDR3 length is 18 residues. The data were obtained in a study of T cell responses to AZD1222 COVID-19 vaccine. Assay: immunoSEQ multiplex PCR; the TCRdb copy retains only in-frame clones and omits some. The data show over 120,000 clones, roughly 93% seen once. The sequences come from peripheral blood, collected after recovery from COVID-19. This TCR derives from an adult who had recovered from COVID-19. The rearrangement links TRBV27 to TRBJ2-6, with 9 positions matching TRBD1. In nucleotides, the CDR3 is TGTGCCAGCCGCCGACCGGGACAGGGCGCCTCTGGGGCCAACGTCCTGACTTTC. Residues: CASRRPGQGASGANVLTF.